A single sample gave rise to the 30 T cell receptor beta chains below, sequenced in a study of blood T cell repertoires in COVID-19. Only in-frame clones appear in the TCRdb table, and some are missing; sequencing was by immunoSEQ multiplex PCR. The profile shows 57,000 or so clones, around 76% of them singletons. Sequencing input: peripheral blood. These receptors were obtained from a man aged 45-65 years with active or convalescent COVID-19.

The chain joins TRBV4-1 to TRBJ2-7, with TRBD2 matching 12 bases. The CDR3 extends over 18 amino acids. The trim removed 1 base at V and 1 base at J, leaving 8 bases unmatched. The germline V gene encodes CDR1 MGHRA and CDR2 YSYEKL. CDR3 nucleotides: TGCGCCAGCAGCCAAGTGGGACTAGCGGGTCCCAAATCCTACGAGCAGTACTTC. The encoded protein is CASSQVGLAGPKSYEQYF.

The chain has TRBV2 and TRBJ2-1, with D possibly TRBD1 on 5 matching bases. The V end was cut by 7 bases, the J end by 0 bases, with 7 bases between. The CDR3 runs 13 residues. CDR1 and CDR2 from the germline V gene are SNHLY and FYNNEI. CDR3 DNA sequence: TGTGCCAGCAAGCAGGGCTCCTACAATGAGCAGTTCTTC. It is translated as CASKQGSYNEQFF.

In DNA form, the CDR3 reads TGTGCCAGCAGCCAACTCAACACCGGGGAGCTGTTTTTT. It yields the protein CASSQLNTGELFF. The rearrangement uses TRBV3-1 (or the pseudogene TRBV3-2) and TRBJ2-2; D unclear. This CDR3 spans 13 amino acids. The V gene lost 2 bases and the J gene lost 2 bases, with 3 bases spanning the gap. Per germline, CDR1 LGHDT and CDR2 YNNKEL (reference sequence).

The chain combines TRBV13 with TRBJ1-6; 10 bases agree with TRBD1. The ends lost 7 bases at V and 7 bases at J; junction bases unmatched: 13. The length of the CDR3 is 17 residues. Germline V lookup: CDR1 PRHDT, CDR2 FYEKMQ (reference sequence). The CDR3: CASKLRQGAVWNSPLHF. In DNA, the CDR3 is TGTGCCAGCAAACTCCGACAGGGGGCGGTCTGGAATTCACCCCTCCACTTT.

The chain uses TRBV7-3 and TRBJ2-3, with 11 bases lining up with TRBD2. The CDR3 length is 21 residues. With 1 base clipped from V and 2 bases from J, the junction kept 17 bases outside the gene matches. Germline V gives CDR1 SGHTA, CDR2 FQGTGA. CDR3 nucleotide sequence: TGTGCCAGCAGCTTAATCCCCTCAGGACTAGCGGGCCACCCCTCCACAGATACGCAGTATTTT. Residues: CASSLIPSGLAGHPSTDTQYF.

A few counts support this clone. The chain combines TRBV11-2 with TRBJ2-7; 7 bases align to TRBD1. Germline V gene data show CDR1 as SGHAT and CDR2 as FQNNGV. V lost 3 bases to trimming and J lost 2 bases; unmatched junction nucleotides: 4. The CDR3 contains 14 residues. CDR3 protein: CASSFWTGTYEQYF. The CDR3 DNA sequence: TGTGCCAGCAGCTTTTGGACAGGCACCTACGAGCAGTACTTC.

The rearrangement links TRBV2 to TRBJ1-1, with 8 nucleotides matching TRBD1. This CDR3 is built from 13 residues. In germline, CDR1 is SNHLY, CDR2 FYNNEI. Trimming at V came to 11 bases and at J to 5 bases, leaving 10 bases not matched to a gene. CDR3 sequence: CASLQGEGTEAFF. CDR3 DNA: TGTGCCTCTTTACAGGGGGAGGGGACTGAAGCTTTCTTT.

The rearrangement uses TRBV6-5 and TRBJ2-3; the D gene is possibly TRBD1 (5 bases). CDR3 length equals 13 residues. V was cut by 2 bases and J by 3 bases, with 6 bases left in between. Germline CDR1 is MNHEY and CDR2 is SVGAGI. The CDR3 DNA is TGTGCCAGCAGTTACCCAGGGACAGATACGCAGTATTTT. It yields the protein CASSYPGTDTQYF.

The chain has TRBV5-6 and TRBJ1-1; D might be TRBD1 (5 bases). This CDR3 has 13 amino acids. The ends were cut back, 4 bases at V and 3 bases at J, with 10 bases in the middle. Germline CDR1 reads SGHDT; CDR2 reads YYEEEE. The CDR3: CASSRDRYTEAFF. The CDR3 nucleotides read TGTGCCAGCAGCCGCGACAGATACACTGAAGCTTTCTTT.

The gene calls are TRBV28 and TRBJ2-5; D is unclear. The CDR3 runs 12 residues. Germline assignment: CDR1 MDHEN and CDR2 SYDVKM. V was cut by 6 bases and J by 2 bases, with 7 bases left in between. The CDR3 reads CASRQRQETQYF. CDR3 bases: TGTGCCAGCAGGCAGAGGCAAGAGACCCAGTACTTC.

The chain is built from TRBV23-1 and TRBJ1-5; 9 bases map to TRBD1. TRBV23-1 is recorded as an ORF, its role being uncertain. With 1 base clipped from V and 4 bases from J, the junction kept 5 bases outside the gene matches. CDR3 length: 16 residues. In nucleotides, the CDR3 is TGCGCCAGCAGTCAATGGGGACAGGGAGTAAATCAGCCCCAGCATTTT. Its translation is CASSQWGQGVNQPQHF.

The rearrangement uses TRBV15 and TRBJ1-1; 8 bases are shared with TRBD1. Germline V gene data show CDR1 as LNHNV and CDR2 as YYDKDF (reference sequence). The CDR3 has 15 amino acids. The V segment lost 8 bases and the J segment 4 bases; nucleotides outside the gene matches: 12. This CDR3 is CATHDIYTGGTEAFF. The CDR3 bases are TGTGCCACCCATGACATATATACAGGGGGCACTGAAGCTTTCTTT. The variable domain in full, completed from reference TRBV15 and TRBJ1-1, reads DAMVIQNPRYQVTQFGKPVTLSCSQTLNHNVMYWYQQKSSQAPKLLFHYYDKDFNNEADTPDNFQSRRPNTSFCFLDIRSPGLGDTAMYLCATHDIYTGGTEAFFGQGTRLTVV.

The CDR3 coding sequence is TGTGCCAGCAGCTTGGATAGCGGTACCTACGAGCAGTACTTC. Translated, it gives CASSLDSGTYEQYF. This chain joins TRBV5-4 and TRBJ2-7; maybe TRBD2 (6 bases). The CDR3 runs to 14 residues. Trimming took 0 bases from V and 2 from J, leaving 9 bases between them. Germline CDR1 reads SGHNT; CDR2 reads YYREEE (reference sequence).

This chain links TRBV27 with TRBJ1-1; D is undetermined. The CDR3 extends over 12 amino acids. The germline V gene encodes CDR1 MNHEY and CDR2 SMNVEV (reference sequence). Trimming shortened V by 8 bases and J by 7 bases, and 14 bases separated the two germline ends. This chain's CDR3 is CASGYQPGEAFF. The CDR3 DNA reads TGTGCCAGCGGATACCAGCCGGGTGAAGCTTTCTTT.

V gene TRBV3-1 (or the pseudogene TRBV3-2) combines with J gene TRBJ2-3, with D possibly being TRBD2 (5 bases). V lost 1 base and J lost 0, with 14 bases in between. From germline, CDR1 is LGHDT and CDR2 YNNKEL (reference sequence). There are 17 residues in the CDR3. CDR3 coding DNA: TGTGCCAGCAGCCAAGGGTCCGGAGGCTTAAGCACAGATACGCAGTATTTT. Its translation is CASSQGSGGLSTDTQYF.

V is TRBV5-1 and J is TRBJ2-7, with 7 nucleotides matching TRBD1. The trim removed 1 base at V and 9 bases at J, leaving 13 bases unmatched. The germline CDR1 and CDR2 sequences are SGHRS and YFSETQ. This CDR3 comprises 15 residues. The CDR3 loop reads CASSLSGGMGPGQYF. Here the CDR3 DNA reads TGCGCCAGCAGCTTGTCAGGGGGAATGGGTCCCGGGCAGTACTTC.

This clone was observed a handful of times. The rearrangement joins TRBV18 to TRBJ1-3, with D possibly TRBD1 on 6 matching bases. Germline V lookup: CDR1 KGHSH, CDR2 LQKENI. This CDR3 is built from 11 residues. The V and J ends lost 6 bases and 11 bases respectively, with 11 bases between them. The chain's CDR3 is CASSQGMAIYF. CDR3 DNA sequence: TGTGCCAGCTCCCAGGGGATGGCCATATATTTT.

The chain uses TRBV3-1 (or the pseudogene TRBV3-2) and TRBJ1-5; D is perhaps TRBD1 (5 bases). CDR1 and CDR2 (germline): LGHDT, YNNKEL (reference sequence). The CDR3 is 13 residues long. Trimming stripped 7 bases from V and 4 bases from J, with 11 bases between. The CDR3 nucleotides are TGTGCCAGCACATCCGGGGGTAATCAGCCCCAGCATTTT. It translates to CASTSGGNQPQHF.

This clone has just a few counts. V usage is TRBV18 and J usage is TRBJ2-5; D possibly corresponds to TRBD2 (6 bases). This CDR3 contains 13 residues. V was cut by 8 bases and J by 4 bases, with 14 bases left in between. Germline V lookup: CDR1 KGHSH, CDR2 LQKENI. The CDR3 spells CASLGSGGETQYF. DNA of the CDR3: TGTGCCAGCCTCGGGAGTGGGGGAGAGACCCAGTACTTC.

The V and J genes are TRBV5-1 and TRBJ2-3, with a possible D match to TRBD1 (5 bases). Germline CDR1 SGHRS, CDR2 YFSETQ. V was trimmed by 4 bases and J by 0 bases, leaving 15 bases between them. The CDR3 has 16 amino acids. The CDR3 DNA sequence: TGCGCCAGCAGCGAGGTAGGGGTAGGGAGCACAGATACGCAGTATTTT. This encodes CASSEVGVGSTDTQYF.

J is TRBJ1-1 and V is TRBV3-1 (or the pseudogene TRBV3-2); no clear D. CDR1 is LGHDT, CDR2 YNNKEL, per germline (reference sequence). The length of the CDR3 is 12 residues. V shed 4 bases and J shed 1 base, with 4 bases lying between them. In DNA, the CDR3 is TGTGCCAGCAGCCTATCGAACACTGAAGCTTTCTTT. Encoded protein: CASSLSNTEAFF.

The genes are TRBV19 and TRBJ1-5, with TRBD1 as a possible D gene (6 bases). Germline loops: CDR1 LNHDA, CDR2 SQIVND (reference sequence). The CDR3 is 14 residues long. V lost 3 bases, J lost 5 bases, and 11 bases lay in between. CDR3 DNA sequence: TGTGCCAGTAGTATTGGGGGGGCTTATCAGCCCCAGCATTTT. Protein sequence: CASSIGGAYQPQHF.

The rearrangement joins TRBV10-3 to TRBJ2-3; tentatively, D is TRBD2 (5 bases). The CDR3 runs to 13 residues. Trimming left V 11 bases short and J 3 bases short, with 15 bases between. Germline-derived CDR1 and CDR2 are ENHRY and SYGVKD. The chain's CDR3 is CAGGGLRTDTQYF. CDR3 bases: TGTGCCGGAGGAGGTCTTAGGACAGATACGCAGTATTTT.

The chain couples TRBV11-2 to TRBJ1-3, with a tentative D call TRBD1 (5 bases). CDR3 length: 15 amino acids. The germline CDR1 and CDR2 sequences are SGHAT and FQNNGV. Trimming pared 2 bases from V and 2 bases from J, leaving 10 bases between. CDR3 amino acids: CASSLSRATGNTIYF. The CDR3 nucleotides read TGTGCCAGCAGCTTATCCAGGGCTACTGGAAACACCATATATTTT. The variable domain in full, with the rest retrieved from reference TRBV11-2 and TRBJ1-3, is EAGVAQSPRYKIIEKRQSVAFWCNPISGHATLYWYQQILGQGPKLLIQFQNNGVVDDSQLPKDRFSAERLKGVDSTLKIQPAKLEDSAVYLCASSLSRATGNTIYFGEGSWLTVV.

The CDR3: CASSIATGGTGELFF. The CDR3, as DNA: TGTGCCAGTAGTATAGCCACAGGGGGCACCGGGGAGCTGTTTTTT. The V and J genes are TRBV19 and TRBJ2-2; 8 bases are shared with TRBD1. Trimming took 1 base from V and 4 from J; bases not matched to a gene: 2. Germline lookup yields CDR1 LNHDA and CDR2 SQIVND (reference sequence). This CDR3 spans 15 amino acids.

The chain couples TRBV13 to TRBJ1-6, with D maybe TRBD1 (5 bases). This CDR3 is 15 amino acids long. In germline, CDR1 is PRHDT, CDR2 FYEKMQ (reference sequence). Trimming shortened V by 2 bases and J by 10 bases, and 15 bases separated the two germline ends. CDR3 nucleotides: TGTGCCAGCAGCTTATATCAGGGTGGAAAGTCACCCCTCCACTTT. Translation gives CASSLYQGGKSPLHF.

Here the CDR3 DNA reads TGTGCCAGTAAGGACCCGGCGGGAGGCGGTGAGCAGTTCTTC. Amino acid sequence: CASKDPAGGGEQFF. This rearrangement joins TRBV19 to TRBJ2-1; 8 bases align to TRBD2. V lost 7 bases, J lost 9 bases, and 11 bases stayed unmatched. This CDR3 is built from 14 residues. Germline V gene lookup returns CDR1 LNHDA and CDR2 SQIVND (reference sequence).

This clone was seen once. The gene calls are TRBV7-8 and TRBJ2-3, with TRBD2 as a possible D gene (6 bases). CDR1 and CDR2 from the germline V gene are SGHVS and FQNEAQ. V was cut by 5 bases and J by 6 bases, with 21 bases left in between. The CDR3 sequence is 16 residues long. The CDR3 DNA reads as TGTGCCAGCAGCCCGTTAGGCGGGACGGAGATGGATACGCAGTATTTT. Translated, it gives CASSPLGGTEMDTQYF.

This chain links TRBV11-3 with TRBJ2-1; possible D gene TRBD2, 6 bases. The V end was cut by 0 bases, the J end by 6 bases, with 12 bases between. The CDR3 consists of 15 residues. The germline gives CDR1 SGHNT, CDR2 YENEEA. Here the CDR3 reads CASSLDSGFSNEQFF. The CDR3 nucleotides are TGTGCCAGCAGCTTAGATAGCGGCTTCTCCAATGAGCAGTTCTTC.

This clone was seen only once. V and J are TRBV3-1 (or the pseudogene TRBV3-2) and TRBJ1-2, with D unclear. This CDR3 is built from 15 residues. Trimming removed 5 bases from V and 2 bases from J, with 15 bases in between. CDR1 and CDR2 (germline): LGHDT, YNNKEL (reference sequence). CDR3 in DNA: TGTGCCAGCAGCGACACCCCCACAGAAAACTATGGCTACACCTTC. Its protein is CASSDTPTENYGYTF.